This T cell receptor beta chain was sequenced during a study of a mutant IDH1 vaccine in newly diagnosed glioma. Looking at the study overall: Once 4-6 weeks had passed after radiotherapy alone, vaccination started, or it started with temozolomide cycles. Of treated patients, roughly 62% were men and approximately 40% women, averaging around 39 years. Patients previously underwent radiotherapy, temozolomide, or both, and most underwent both.

To note about this clone: The target antigen is unknown.

This sample's time point: week 5, during vaccination. Mutant IDH1 20-mer peptide, at 300 ug, made up each vaccine dose, with topical imiquimod. Donor tumors were new WHO grade 3 or 4 IDH1-mutant, ATRX-lost astrocytomas. Some clones are missing from TCRdb's copy, which holds only in-frame ones; the method was immunoSEQ multiplex PCR. The sample holds 50,000 to 70,000 clones; roughly 82% are singletons and the top ten take 2.5% to 3.5%. Germline assignment: CDR1 MNHEY and CDR2 SMNVEV (reference sequence). V was trimmed by 0 bases and J by 2 bases, leaving 11 bases between them. There are 15 residues in the CDR3.

The sample in question was PBMCs, obtained from a glioma patient whose treatment included an IDH1 peptide vaccine. The source is a woman aged 18-29 years with glioma. Some clones in this sample may be carry-over from other donors' samples. The chain recombines TRBV27 with TRBJ2-7; D is undetermined. The DNA for the CDR3 is TGTGCCAGCAGTTTATCAGGGCAGAATCCCTACGAGCAGTACTTC. This gives the protein CASSLSGQNPYEQYF.